Listed here is a single T cell receptor (beta chain). These data come from a study of blood T cell repertoires in COVID-19. Method: immunoSEQ multiplex PCR; TCRdb's copy keeps in-frame clones and lacks some. Of under 350,000 clones listed, around 89% are singletons. The CDR3 has 14 amino acids. Trimming removed 4 bases from V and 2 bases from J; junction bases left unmatched: 4. Germline V lookup: CDR1 SGHRS, CDR2 YFSETQ. Sequencing was carried out using peripheral blood. The chain couples TRBV5-1 to TRBJ2-3; TRBD2 agrees at 7 bases. The origin of this receptor is a man aged 40-50 years with acute or convalescent COVID-19. The CDR3 nucleotides are TGCGCCAGCAGCCCAACTAGCGACACAGATACGCAGTATTTT. Translation: CASSPTSDTDTQYF.